The following is a TCR beta chain sequence with its context. The antigen is unknown. Germline-derived CDR1 and CDR2 are ENHRY and SYGVKD. There are 13 residues in the CDR3. J lost 3 bases, V lost 5 bases, and 3 bases had no gene match. Only in-frame clones appear in the TCRdb table, and some are missing; sequencing was by immunoSEQ multiplex PCR. The table includes roughly 120,000 clones, over 75% detected once. These data belong to a study of cytomegalovirus exposure and HLA in healthy donors. Study results and caveats: The classifier reportedly diagnosed cytomegalovirus status with high specificity and sensitivity. The listing of 160 or so TCR beta chains classed them as cytomegalovirus-associated. Three CMV-associated chains proved CMV antigen-specific in vitro.

It was the roughly 130-subject validation cohort, separate from the roughly 700-subject first cohort, to which the donors belonged. The TCR sequence derives from a young woman in good health and CMV-seropositive. The sample consisted of PBMCs. The V and J genes are TRBV10-3 and TRBJ1-1, with TRBD1 matching over 7 bases. Here the CDR3 DNA reads TGTGCCATCAGTAGAACAGGGGACACTGAAGCTTTCTTT. Amino acid sequence: CAISRTGDTEAFF.